What follows are 30 T cell receptor beta chains derived from one specimen sequenced in a study of shared clonotypes between healthy human individuals (dated by TCRdb to 2020 to 2022). Library construction relied on the immunoSEQ multiplex PCR assay. Sourced from immuneACCESS, this table was stored by TCRdb with only in-frame sequences that have V and J called. A share of the clones is absent; for the studies checked, an unresolved V gene accounts for under half, and the remainder has no known explanation. Here the sample has 2,500,000 or so clones; over 85% occur a single time. Under 0.15% of the sample goes to the ten largest clones. Sequenced: naive CD4+ T cells sorted from blood. Sample cell subset or site, as interpreted from the label and publication: CD45RA+ positively selected. All receptors derive from a man younger than 35 in good health.

This clone showed up just once. The V and J genes are TRBV29-1 and TRBJ2-3, with a tentative D call TRBD2 (6 bases). Germline assignment: CDR1 SQVTM and CDR2 ANQGSEA. Trimming removed 5 bases from V and 1 base from J, with 16 bases in between. The CDR3 has 15 amino acids. CDR3: CSVRGGDRGTDTQYF. The CDR3 coding sequence is TGCAGCGTTCGGGGCGGGGACCGGGGCACAGATACGCAGTATTTT.

The rearrangement uses TRBV15 and TRBJ2-2; 10 bases are shared with TRBD2. The CDR3 contains 19 residues. The germline V gene encodes CDR1 LNHNV and CDR2 YYDKDF (reference sequence). Germline trimming cut 4 bases from V and 6 bases from J; bases unmatched to any gene: 17. DNA of the CDR3: TGTGCCACCAGCACAGGAGACCTATTGGGACTAGCGTGGGCCGGGGAGCTGTTTTTT. Its translation is CATSTGDLLGLAWAGELFF.

The V call is TRBV10-2, the J call TRBJ1-4, with TRBD1 matching 7 bases. Losses at the gene ends were 2 bases for V and 5 bases for J; bases not matched to a gene: 2. The CDR3 sequence is 14 residues long. Germline V gene sequence: CDR1 WSHSY, CDR2 SAAADI. The CDR3 loop reads CASSEGRGNEKLFF. CDR3 coding DNA: TGCGCCAGCAGTGAGGGCAGGGGGAATGAAAAACTGTTTTTT.

The chain uses TRBV7-3 and TRBJ1-3, with D tentatively TRBD1 (5 bases). V was trimmed by 4 bases and J by 0 bases, leaving 7 bases between them. In germline, CDR1 is SGHTA, CDR2 FQGTGA. The CDR3 length is 14 residues. CDR3 sequence reads: CASSSGISGNTIYF. Written as DNA, the CDR3 is TGTGCCAGCAGCTCAGGGATCTCTGGAAACACCATATATTTT.

This chain connects TRBV29-1 to TRBJ2-4, with 8 positions matching TRBD2. This CDR3 comprises 15 residues. Germline V gene data show CDR1 as SQVTM and CDR2 as ANQGSEA. V was pared by 4 bases and J by 6 bases, with 11 bases of the junction left unmatched. The CDR3 DNA sequence: TGCAGCGTTGTGCGGAGCGGGAGCCTCGGAAACATTCAGTACTTC. Its protein is CSVVRSGSLGNIQYF.

The rearrangement uses TRBV30 and TRBJ1-2; tentative D call: TRBD1 (5 bases). V was clipped by 1 base and J by 7 bases, with 13 bases between them. Germline loops: CDR1 GTSNPN, CDR2 SVGIG (reference sequence). The CDR3 is 13 amino acids. CDR3 sequence reads: CAWSERDASGYTF. The CDR3 region has the DNA TGTGCCTGGAGTGAAAGGGACGCTTCTGGCTACACCTTC.

Concerning this clone itself: Additional DNA sequences in this sample encode the identical CDR3. This sequence joins TRBV30 and TRBJ1-2; weak D call: TRBD1 (6 bases). V lost 2 bases and J 2 bases, leaving 6 bases between the germline ends. From germline, CDR1 is GTSNPN and CDR2 SVGIG (reference sequence). The CDR3 loop spans 12 amino acids. The CDR3 sequence is CAWSTGNYGYTF. CDR3 nucleotides: TGTGCCTGGAGTACAGGGAACTATGGCTACACCTTC.

The sample holds a few counts of this clone. The V gene is TRBV5-1, the J gene TRBJ1-5; tentative D call: TRBD1 (5 bases). The germline V gene has CDR1 SGHRS and CDR2 YFSETQ. The length of the CDR3 is 15 residues. Trimming took off 2 bases at V and 3 bases at J, with 12 bases between the two ends. CDR3: CASSFEGQPNQPQHF. CDR3 nucleotides: TGCGCCAGCAGCTTTGAGGGGCAGCCCAATCAGCCCCAGCATTTT.

This clone was observed a single time. This sequence joins TRBV30 and TRBJ1-4; the D is unclear. The V gene lost 0 bases and the J gene lost 13 bases, with 12 bases spanning the gap. This CDR3 is 12 amino acids long. Germline V gene sequence: CDR1 GTSNPN, CDR2 SVGIG (reference sequence). The CDR3 DNA reads as TGTGCCTGGAGTGTACCTTCCGGACTACTGTTTTTT. This gives the protein CAWSVPSGLLFF.

The genes are TRBV13 and TRBJ2-5; TRBD2 matches at 13 bases. Germline assignment: CDR1 PRHDT and CDR2 FYEKMQ (reference sequence). This CDR3 comprises 17 residues. The ends lost 1 base at V and 5 bases at J; junction bases unmatched: 7. The CDR3 loop reads CASSLVGLAGDQETQYF. CDR3 nucleotide sequence: TGTGCCAGCAGCTTAGTCGGACTAGCGGGAGATCAGGAGACCCAGTACTTC.

This chain's CDR3 is CASSHGQGVYEQYF. DNA for the CDR3: TGCGCCAGCAGCCACGGACAGGGGGTCTACGAGCAGTACTTC. This chain links TRBV5-1 with TRBJ2-7; 10 bases line up with TRBD1. Trimming cost V 4 bases and J 3 bases; bases outside gene matches: 4. The CDR3 consists of 14 residues. Germline lookup yields CDR1 SGHRS and CDR2 YFSETQ.

The chain recombines TRBV5-5 with TRBJ2-7, with D possibly being TRBD1 or TRBD2 (5 bases each). Germline V gene data show CDR1 as SGHKS and CDR2 as YYEKEE (reference sequence). The CDR3 runs to 14 residues. V shed 2 bases and J shed 3 bases, with 12 bases lying between them. The CDR3: CASSLEGYGYEQYF. DNA of the CDR3: TGTGCCAGCAGCTTAGAGGGGTACGGCTACGAGCAGTACTTC.

The V call is TRBV28, the J call TRBJ1-2; TRBD1 is a possible D gene (6 bases). This CDR3 spans 15 amino acids. Germline V gene lookup returns CDR1 MDHEN and CDR2 SYDVKM. Trimming took 5 bases from V and 4 from J, leaving 17 bases between them. The CDR3 bases are TGTGCCAGCAGTCCGGACCTCCTGGGGGCCTATGGCTACACCTTC. It encodes CASSPDLLGAYGYTF.

This clone was seen just once. This rearrangement joins TRBV29-1 to TRBJ2-2; tentatively, D is TRBD1 (6 bases). The CDR3 extends over 17 amino acids. The V end was cut by 4 bases, the J end by 0 bases, with 18 bases between. The V gene's germline CDR1 is SQVTM and CDR2 ANQGSEA. The chain's CDR3 is CSVGTGWTTSNTGELFF. The CDR3 nucleotides read TGCAGCGTTGGAACAGGGTGGACCACCTCGAACACCGGGGAGCTGTTTTTT.

The chain has TRBV13 and TRBJ2-3; 13 nucleotides match TRBD2. Germline values: CDR1 PRHDT, CDR2 FYEKMQ (reference sequence). V lost 6 bases to trimming and J lost 0 bases; unmatched junction nucleotides: 9. CDR3 size: 18 residues. The CDR3 is CASSSLAGGSPSTDTQYF. Here the CDR3 DNA reads TGTGCCAGCAGTTCACTAGCGGGGGGGTCGCCCAGCACAGATACGCAGTATTTT.

The V and J genes are TRBV7-2 and TRBJ1-2; 8 bases are a match to TRBD1. Germline V CDR1 and CDR2: SGHTA, FQGNSA. The length of the CDR3 is 14 residues. V was clipped by 4 bases and J by 4 bases; unmatched bases: 5. The CDR3 DNA is TGTGCCAGCAGCTCCGGACAGGGCGGCTATGGCTACACCTTC. Translation: CASSSGQGGYGYTF.

The rearrangement uses TRBV29-1 and TRBJ2-5, with a possible D match to TRBD2 (6 bases). This CDR3 has 12 residues. Per germline, CDR1 SQVTM and CDR2 ANQGSEA. Trimming stripped 4 bases from V and 5 bases from J, with 11 bases between. The CDR3 coding sequence is TGCAGCGTTGTAGCGGTTCTCGAGACCCAGTACTTC. Translating gives CSVVAVLETQYF.

The V call is TRBV5-1, the J call TRBJ2-7; D call uncertain. The CDR3 sequence is 12 residues long. CDR1 SGHRS and CDR2 YFSETQ come from the germline V gene. V was cut by 4 bases and J by 2 bases, with 7 bases left in between. The CDR3 loop is CASSNEPYEQYF. The DNA for the CDR3 is TGCGCCAGCAGCAACGAACCCTACGAGCAGTACTTC.

V and J are TRBV7-9 and TRBJ2-5; D might be TRBD2 (5 bases). CDR1 is SEHNR, CDR2 FQNEAQ, per germline (reference sequence). Trimming shortened V by 3 bases and J by 4 bases, and 15 bases separated the two germline ends. This CDR3 has 15 residues. CDR3 sequence (DNA): TGTGCCAGCAGCTTCGGCGATCGGGGTATAGAGACCCAGTACTTC. The encoded protein is CASSFGDRGIETQYF.

This chain connects TRBV7-2 to TRBJ2-7; maybe TRBD2 (5 bases). V shed 5 bases and J shed 3 bases, with 8 bases lying between them. There are 12 residues in the CDR3. The V gene's germline CDR1 is SGHTA and CDR2 FQGNSA. The CDR3 DNA reads as TGTGCCAGCAGCAAAAGCGGCTACGAGCAGTACTTC. It is translated as CASSKSGYEQYF.

With respect to this clone: Other nucleotide sequences in the sample specify the same CDR3. This chain uses TRBV29-1 with TRBJ2-5, with D maybe TRBD2 (6 bases). CDR1 SQVTM and CDR2 ANQGSEA come from the germline V gene. The CDR3 totals 13 residues. V lost 3 bases and J 2 bases, leaving 10 bases between the germline ends. The CDR3 loop is CSVEGRGQETQYF. The CDR3 DNA reads TGCAGCGTTGAGGGGCGGGGACAAGAGACCCAGTACTTC. The whole variable domain, filled in from reference TRBV29-1 and TRBJ2-5, reads SAVISQKPSRDICQRGTSLTIQCQVDSQVTMMFWYRQQPGQSLTLIATANQGSEATYESGFVIDKFPISRPNLTFSTLTVSNMSPEDSSIYLCSVEGRGQETQYFGPGTRLLVL.

As to this clone: The same CDR3 can be traced to other DNA sequences in this sample. The chain links TRBV7-2 to TRBJ2-7, with unresolved D. The CDR3 has 14 amino acids. The V gene lost 1 base and the J gene lost 2 bases, with 9 bases spanning the gap. Looked up from germline, CDR1 is SGHTA and CDR2 is FQGNSA. The CDR3 is CASSLVASTYEQYF. CDR3 DNA sequence: TGTGCCAGCAGCTTAGTGGCCTCAACCTACGAGCAGTACTTC.

V usage is TRBV19 and J usage is TRBJ2-3, with TRBD2 identical over 7 bases. In germline, CDR1 is LNHDA, CDR2 SQIVND (reference sequence). This CDR3 spans 15 amino acids. Trimming took 5 bases from V and 3 from J; bases not matched to a gene: 8. The CDR3 DNA is TGTGCCAGTAGTCCCCCGGGACTACCAACAGATACGCAGTATTTT. Protein sequence: CASSPPGLPTDTQYF. Complete variable domain (other parts from reference TRBV19 and TRBJ2-3): DGGITQSPKYLFRKEGQNVTLSCEQNLNHDAMYWYRQDPGQGLRLIYYSQIVNDFQKGDIAEGYSVSREKKESFPLTVTSAQKNPTAFYLCASSPPGLPTDTQYFGPGTRLTVL.

As to this clone: Other DNA sequences in this sample translate to the same CDR3. This rearrangement joins TRBV7-9 to TRBJ2-2; D is uncertain. In germline, CDR1 is SEHNR, CDR2 FQNEAQ (reference sequence). V lost 1 base and J 4 bases, leaving 7 bases between the germline ends. The CDR3 sequence is 14 residues long. CDR3 coding DNA: TGTGCCAGCAGCTTAGGAGGTGGCACCGGGGAGCTGTTTTTT. As protein: CASSLGGGTGELFF. The variable domain in full, with the rest retrieved from reference TRBV7-9 and TRBJ2-2, is DTGVSQNPRHKITKRGQNVTFRCDPISEHNRLYWYRQTLGQGPEFLTYFQNEAQLEKSRLLSDRFSAERPKGSFSTLEIQRTEQGDSAMYLCASSLGGGTGELFFGEGSRLTVL.

The CDR3 DNA reads as TGTGCCAGCAGCTTTGGTGGAAGCTCTGGGGCCAACGTCCTGACTTTC. It codes for CASSFGGSSGANVLTF. The gene calls are TRBV5-6 and TRBJ2-6, with D hard to call. This CDR3 has 16 residues. Looked up from germline, CDR1 is SGHDT and CDR2 is YYEEEE. The ends were cut back, 2 bases at V and 0 bases at J, with 9 bases in the middle.

CDR3 protein: CASRDGMNTEAFF. The DNA of the CDR3 is TGTGCCAGTCGGGATGGGATGAACACTGAAGCTTTCTTT. The V and J genes are TRBV2 and TRBJ1-1; D call uncertain. Germline V CDR1 and CDR2: SNHLY, FYNNEI. The CDR3 loop spans 13 amino acids. The V gene lost 9 bases and the J gene lost 0 bases, with 11 bases spanning the gap.

The gene calls are TRBV11-2 and TRBJ1-1; tentative D call: TRBD1 (5 bases). CDR3 length: 17 amino acids. Deletions cut 1 base from V and 4 bases from J, with 19 bases between. Germline CDR1 SGHAT, CDR2 FQNNGV. CDR3: CASSLVRVGVFGTEAFF. The CDR3 nucleotides read TGTGCCAGCAGCTTAGTCAGGGTCGGGGTTTTTGGCACTGAAGCTTTCTTT.

CDR3 residues: CASRGFDGGAYNEQFF. The CDR3 coding sequence is TGTGCCAGCAGGGGATTCGATGGGGGGGCCTACAATGAGCAGTTCTTC. This chain uses TRBV28 with TRBJ2-1; TRBD2 aligns across 7 bases. CDR3 length equals 16 residues. The V gene's germline CDR1 is MDHEN and CDR2 SYDVKM. J gave up 2 bases and V 6 bases, and 10 bases lay outside the gene matches.

The V and J genes are TRBV7-2 and TRBJ1-1, with D possibly being TRBD1 (5 bases). The CDR3 is 15 residues long. Germline CDR1 SGHTA, CDR2 FQGNSA. V lost 0 bases to trimming and J lost 1 base, with 9 bases between them. For the CDR3, the DNA is TGTGCCAGCAGCTTAGCGAGGGGTGGGAACACTGAAGCTTTCTTT. Its protein is CASSLARGGNTEAFF.

This clone was found once. J is TRBJ2-5 and V is TRBV27; D perhaps matches TRBD1 (5 bases). Trimming shortened V by 4 bases and J by 1 base, and 10 bases separated the two germline ends. The CDR3 extends over 14 amino acids. The germline V gene has CDR1 MNHEY and CDR2 SMNVEV (reference sequence). The chain's CDR3 is CASSWAGLQETQYF. In DNA form, the CDR3 reads TGTGCCAGCAGTTGGGCAGGGCTCCAAGAGACCCAGTACTTC.